This T cell receptor (beta chain) was captured by sequencing in a study of CD8+CD57+ T cells in acquired aplastic anemia. Study as a whole: Healthy donor sequencing depth: some 10 million CD4+, some 11 million CD8+ reads. Study-wide results and limits: Around 27 CD8+ CDR3 sequences occurred in both the patients and the controls.

This CDR3 region has 12 residues. Looked up from germline, CDR1 is LNHDA and CDR2 is SQIVND (reference sequence). V was trimmed by 7 bases and J by 7 bases, leaving 10 bases between them. The template used for profiling TCR beta VDJ and CDR3 was genomic DNA. TCRdb itself ran the reads through MiXCR, one entry per CDR3 protein. The sample records some 170,000 distinct CDR3 sequences, around 45% being singletons. This clonotype was counted between two and nine times. The target antigen is unknown. The TCR originated in a human donor in good health. Sequenced: sorted CD4+, CD8+, or CD8+CD57+ T cells (not recorded which) from PBMCs. The gene calls are TRBV19 and TRBJ2-2, with D possibly being TRBD2 (5 bases). CDR3 nucleotide sequence: TGTGCCAGTACGGAAGGAGGCGGGGAGCTGTTTTTT. Amino acids: CASTEGGGELFF.